The next 18 T cell receptor beta chains were all read from a single sample in a study of cytomegalovirus exposure and HLA in healthy donors. The primer mix had 60 Vbeta and 13 Jbeta primers. Libraries were prepared by immunoSEQ multiplex PCR; TCRdb keeps only in-frame clonotypes and omits some of them. The sample holds about 94,000 clones; about 80% are singletons and the top ten take around 0.74%. The material sequenced was PBMCs. The receptor source for this set is a woman between 55 and 75 years old in good health and CMV-seronegative.

The CDR3 nucleotides read TGTGCCAGTAGTATGACTAGCCCCGCGAGTGAGCAGTTCTTC. This codes for CASSMTSPASEQFF. The chain has TRBV19 and TRBJ2-1, with 7 bases matching TRBD2. Losses at the gene ends were 3 bases for V and 9 bases for J; bases not matched to a gene: 8. Germline lookup yields CDR1 LNHDA and CDR2 SQIVND (reference sequence). The CDR3 totals 14 residues.

The chain employs TRBV5-4 and TRBJ1-2, with 8 bases that match TRBD1. The CDR3 spans 13 residues. V lost 5 bases and J lost 3; bases outside the gene matches: 3. CDR1 and CDR2 from the germline V gene are SGHNT and YYREEE (reference sequence). The chain's CDR3 is CASRRGQDYGYTF. CDR3 DNA: TGTGCCAGCAGGCGGGGACAGGACTATGGCTACACCTTC.

The V and J genes are TRBV5-1 and TRBJ2-2; 7 positions match TRBD2. CDR3 size: 14 residues. Germline CDR1 is SGHRS and CDR2 is YFSETQ. Trimming cost V 3 bases and J 4 bases; bases outside gene matches: 3. CDR3 protein: CASSSTSRTGELFF. For the CDR3, the DNA is TGCGCCAGCAGCTCGACTAGCCGCACCGGGGAGCTGTTTTTT.

The J gene is TRBJ2-3, the V gene TRBV7-2; 11 bases align to TRBD2. Per the germline V gene, CDR1 is SGHTA and CDR2 is FQGNSA. Trimming at V came to 4 bases and at J to 4 bases, leaving 4 bases not matched to a gene. The CDR3 has 15 amino acids. The CDR3: CASSYLAGGADTQYF. The CDR3 DNA follows: TGTGCCAGCAGCTATTTAGCGGGGGGGGCAGATACGCAGTATTTT.

This chain uses TRBV10-2 with TRBJ1-3; D uncertain. Germline V CDR1 and CDR2: WSHSY, SAAADI. The CDR3 spans 15 residues. V gave up 8 bases and J gave up 0 bases, with 14 bases separating them. The CDR3 protein is CASGGGRVSGNTIYF. CDR3 DNA: TGCGCCAGCGGAGGAGGCCGCGTCTCTGGAAACACCATATATTTT.

The rearrangement uses TRBV27 and TRBJ2-4, with a possible D match to TRBD2 (6 bases). The germline CDR1 and CDR2 sequences are MNHEY and SMNVEV (reference sequence). The CDR3 runs to 13 residues. V was pared by 10 bases and J by 0 bases, with 10 bases between. As DNA, the CDR3 is TGTGCCACCAGGGAGGAAGCCAAAAACATTCAGTACTTC. It encodes CATREEAKNIQYF.

The chain joins TRBV6-1 to TRBJ1-2; 8 bases match TRBD1. Germline CDR1 MNHNS, CDR2 SASEGT. With V trimmed by 3 bases and J by 10 bases, 7 bases remained unmatched. The length of the CDR3 is 13 residues. The CDR3 coding sequence is TGTGCCAGCAGTGAGGACAGGGAATCTCTCTACACCTTC. Its translation: CASSEDRESLYTF.

J is TRBJ1-2 and V is TRBV2, with D tentatively TRBD1 (5 bases). The V end was cut by 4 bases, the J end by 4 bases, with 10 bases between. The germline gives CDR1 SNHLY, CDR2 FYNNEI. This CDR3 has 13 amino acids. CDR3 in DNA: TGTGCCAGCAGTGGCGGGGGGTCCTATGGCTACACCTTC. The encoded protein is CASSGGGSYGYTF.

The chain joins TRBV11-2 to TRBJ2-7; 7 bases align to TRBD1. This CDR3 spans 14 amino acids. Germline CDR1 and CDR2: SGHAT and FQNNGV. Germline trimming cut 3 bases from V and 5 bases from J; bases unmatched to any gene: 7. The CDR3: CASSFSTGNHEQYF. The CDR3 DNA reads as TGTGCCAGCAGCTTCTCGACAGGGAACCACGAGCAGTACTTC.

The rearrangement joins TRBV13 to TRBJ2-7; the D gene is possibly TRBD1 (6 bases). In germline, CDR1 is PRHDT, CDR2 FYEKMQ (reference sequence). Trimming left V 5 bases short and J 7 bases short, with 18 bases between. The CDR3 runs 14 residues. CDR3 sequence reads: CASSLLGAAREQYF. The CDR3 DNA reads as TGTGCCAGCAGCCTCTTGGGGGCCGCGCGAGAGCAGTACTTC.

The rearrangement links TRBV18 to TRBJ2-1; 7 bases align to TRBD1. Germline V lookup: CDR1 KGHSH, CDR2 LQKENI. There are 14 residues in the CDR3. V lost 3 bases, J lost 8 bases, and 7 bases stayed unmatched. This CDR3 is CASSPVTGLDEQFF. In DNA, the CDR3 is TGTGCCAGCTCACCTGTGACAGGGTTAGATGAGCAGTTCTTC.

The rearrangement links TRBV13 to TRBJ2-5; D might be TRBD2 (5 bases). This CDR3 contains 14 residues. The germline CDR1 and CDR2 sequences are PRHDT and FYEKMQ (reference sequence). V lost 3 bases to trimming and J lost 8 bases, with 16 bases between them. The CDR3 region has the DNA TGTGCCAGCAGCTTTGAAACGGGGTCCGGAACCCAGTACTTC. Its translation: CASSFETGSGTQYF.

The chain couples TRBV5-1 to TRBJ1-3; D remains unclear. Germline V gene lookup returns CDR1 SGHRS and CDR2 YFSETQ. The CDR3 runs 14 residues. V lost 0 bases to trimming and J lost 4 bases, with 8 bases between them. The CDR3 is CASSLGDIGNTIYF. The CDR3 DNA reads TGCGCCAGCAGCTTGGGTGACATAGGAAACACCATATATTTT.

This chain connects TRBV5-1 to TRBJ1-2, with TRBD1 matching 9 bases. CDR3 length: 14 residues. The ends lost 7 bases at V and 4 bases at J; junction bases unmatched: 8. The germline CDR1 and CDR2 sequences are SGHRS and YFSETQ. The CDR3 nucleotides are TGCGCCAGCTCCCGGGACAGGGTTGGCTATGGCTACACCTTC. It yields the protein CASSRDRVGYGYTF.

The rearrangement joins TRBV5-1 to TRBJ2-1; D unresolved. V dropped 1 base and J dropped 9 bases, with 8 bases sitting between them. Germline-derived CDR1 and CDR2 are SGHRS and YFSETQ. The CDR3 runs 12 residues. The chain's CDR3 is CASSLPGIEQFF. Here the CDR3 DNA reads TGCGCCAGCAGCTTGCCTGGCATTGAGCAGTTCTTC. Combining the CDR3 with reference TRBV5-1 and TRBJ2-1 gives the whole variable domain KAGVTQTPRYLIKTRGQQVTLSCSPISGHRSVSWYQQTPGQGLQFLFEYFSETQRNKGNFPGRFSGRQFSNSRSEMNVSTLELGDSALYLCASSLPGIEQFFGPGTRLTVL.

The V and J genes are TRBV7-9 and TRBJ1-2, with D perhaps TRBD1 (5 bases). Germline CDR1 is SEHNR and CDR2 is FQNEAQ (reference sequence). The CDR3 consists of 15 residues. The V and J ends lost 5 bases and 5 bases respectively, with 18 bases between them. The CDR3 here is CASSPSGSAPYGYTF. CDR3 DNA: TGTGCCAGCAGCCCTTCAGGGTCCGCACCTTATGGCTACACCTTC. Supplemented by reference TRBV7-9 and TRBJ1-2, the full variable domain reads DTGVSQNPRHKITKRGQNVTFRCDPISEHNRLYWYRQTLGQGPEFLTYFQNEAQLEKSRLLSDRFSAERPKGSFSTLEIQRTEQGDSAMYLCASSPSGSAPYGYTFGSGTRLTVV.

V and J are TRBV19 and TRBJ1-5; D is uncertain. The CDR3 length is 17 residues. V was pared by 5 bases and J by 7 bases, with 24 bases between. The germline V gene has CDR1 LNHDA and CDR2 SQIVND (reference sequence). CDR3 coding DNA: TGTGCCAGTAGTCCAAAACACAGCGGTACCCCTAAACAGCCCCAGCATTTT. It encodes CASSPKHSGTPKQPQHF.

This clone was counted between two and nine times. The chain recombines TRBV7-9 with TRBJ2-1; TRBD2 aligns across 8 bases. Germline V gene sequence: CDR1 SEHNR, CDR2 FQNEAQ (reference sequence). The CDR3 spans 15 residues. The V gene end was trimmed by 2 bases and the J gene end by 6 bases; junction bases not matched to a gene: 6. As DNA, the CDR3 is TGTGCCAGCAGCTTATACGGGAGGGCCGGCAATGAGCAGTTCTTC. Translating it yields CASSLYGRAGNEQFF.